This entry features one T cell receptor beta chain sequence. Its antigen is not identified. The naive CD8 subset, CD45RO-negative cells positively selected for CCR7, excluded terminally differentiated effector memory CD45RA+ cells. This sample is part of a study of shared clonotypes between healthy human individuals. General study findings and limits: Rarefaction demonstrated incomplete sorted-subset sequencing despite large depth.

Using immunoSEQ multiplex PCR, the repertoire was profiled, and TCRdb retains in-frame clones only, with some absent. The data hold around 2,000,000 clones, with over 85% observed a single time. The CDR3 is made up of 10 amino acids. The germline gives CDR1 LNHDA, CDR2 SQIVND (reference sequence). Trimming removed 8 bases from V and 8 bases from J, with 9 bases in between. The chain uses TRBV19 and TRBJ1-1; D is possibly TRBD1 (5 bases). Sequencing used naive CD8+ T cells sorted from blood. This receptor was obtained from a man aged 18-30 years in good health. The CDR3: CASWAGEAFF. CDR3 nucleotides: TGTGCCAGTTGGGCAGGGGAAGCTTTCTTT.